A single sample is the source of the 8 T cell receptor beta chains below, sequenced in a study of regulatory T cells in long-lasting Graves disease. As for time point: persistent/refractory GD, antithyroid drugs over 5 years with positive TRAb. With RNA extracted from PBMCs as input, the TCR library was made. Assembly of TCR beta libraries relied on iRepertoire HTBI primers together with Arm-PCR of CDR3 regions. TCRdb fed the multiplex PCR reads into MiXCR, producing one record per CDR3 protein. The sample consists of about half a million distinct CDR3 sequences, around a fifth of them appearing once. The specimen was peripheral blood mononuclear cells (PBMCs), collected when the disease was refractory, from a patient treated with antithyroid drugs. The receptors come from a female donor with Graves disease.

The sample holds many counts of this clonotype. This chain connects TRBV2 to TRBJ2-6, with D uncertain. The germline gives CDR1 SNHLY, CDR2 FYNNEI. V was clipped by 8 bases and J by 2 bases, with 10 bases between them. The length of the CDR3 is 14 residues. For the CDR3, the DNA is TGTGCCAGCGAAAGGGTGGCTGGGGCCAACGTCCTGACTTTC. Its translation: CASERVAGANVLTF.

This sequence joins TRBV9 and TRBJ2-5; D is undetermined. Germline V gives CDR1 SGDLS, CDR2 YYNGEE. V was trimmed by 0 bases and J by 8 bases, leaving 11 bases between them. The CDR3 extends over 13 amino acids. The CDR3 loop reads CASSVESPETQYF. The CDR3, as DNA: TGTGCCAGCAGCGTAGAATCCCCAGAAACCCAGTACTTC.

This clonotype was found a few times. The chain couples TRBV12-3 or TRBV12-4 to TRBJ2-2; no definite D call. V lost 2 bases and J lost 2, with 12 bases in between. The CDR3 consists of 16 residues. CDR3 loop: CASSLLGYPNTGELFF. Here the CDR3 DNA reads TGTGCCAGCAGTTTACTCGGGTATCCTAACACCGGGGAGCTGTTTTTT.

This clonotype has ten or more counts. The V call is TRBV12-3 or TRBV12-4, the J call TRBJ2-7, with TRBD1 identical over 9 bases. The V gene end was trimmed by 4 bases and the J gene end by 6 bases; junction bases not matched to a gene: 7. CDR3 size: 14 residues. This chain's CDR3 is CASSSDRGPLEQYF. In nucleotides, the CDR3 is TGTGCCAGCAGTTCGGACAGGGGCCCCCTCGAGCAGTACTTC.

This clonotype was seen repeatedly, ten times or more. V and J are TRBV15 and TRBJ1-1; no clear D. Trimming shortened V by 2 bases and J by 0 bases, and 7 bases separated the two germline ends. Germline assignment: CDR1 LNHNV and CDR2 YYDKDF (reference sequence). The CDR3 sequence is 14 residues long. DNA for the CDR3: TGTGCCACCAGCAGAACTTCATTGAACACTGAAGCTTTCTTT. Translating it yields CATSRTSLNTEAFF.

This clonotype has a handful of counts. J is TRBJ2-5 and V is TRBV9; D call uncertain. The CDR3 consists of 15 residues. In germline, CDR1 is SGDLS, CDR2 YYNGEE. V lost 4 bases and J lost 2, with 15 bases in between. CDR3: CASSTYPTTQETQYF. CDR3 nucleotide sequence: TGTGCCAGCAGCACTTACCCCACCACTCAAGAGACCCAGTACTTC.

The chain employs TRBV12-3 or TRBV12-4 and TRBJ2-3; D is ambiguous. The CDR3 contains 15 residues. Trimming removed 1 base from V and 2 bases from J, with 10 bases in between. The CDR3 bases are TGTGCCAGCAGTTTAGTGCGGTCCTTCACAGATACGCAGTATTTT. Translating it yields CASSLVRSFTDTQYF.

This clonotype has a handful of counts. V gene TRBV20-1 combines with J gene TRBJ2-3; 14 positions match TRBD2. Germline V gene sequence: CDR1 DFQATT, CDR2 SNEGSKA (reference sequence). V lost 1 base to trimming and J lost 2 bases; unmatched junction nucleotides: 11. The CDR3 runs to 19 residues. The CDR3 DNA follows: TGCAGTGCTAGAGGCCCTATAGGGACTAGCGGGGGTTTCACAGATACGCAGTATTTT. Its translation: CSARGPIGTSGGFTDTQYF.